Described below is a single T cell receptor beta chain sequence and its context. Its antigen is not known. This specimen comes from a study of long-term antiretroviral therapy in people with HIV. General study points: HIV repertoire CDR3 lengths ranged less widely than those of controls.

Samples were assayed with immunoSEQ v3.0 at survey level. Repertoires were generated with immunoSEQ multiplex PCR, while TCRdb's copy carries only in-frame clones and drops some. The table records 15,000 to 20,000 clones, over 70% of them present only once. Germline assignment: CDR1 DFQATT and CDR2 SNEGSKA (reference sequence). Trimming cost V 7 bases and J 7 bases, with 8 bases left between them. The CDR3 length is 10 residues. The chain joins TRBV20-1 to TRBJ2-4, with D perhaps matching TRBD1 or TRBD2 (5 bases each). The clonotype originates from a woman aged 40 to 55 with HIV. The specimen comprised unsorted PBMCs, sampled 2.3 years after starting antiretroviral therapy. The DNA for the CDR3 is TGCAGTGTTAGGGACAACATTCAGTACTTC. This codes for CSVRDNIQYF.